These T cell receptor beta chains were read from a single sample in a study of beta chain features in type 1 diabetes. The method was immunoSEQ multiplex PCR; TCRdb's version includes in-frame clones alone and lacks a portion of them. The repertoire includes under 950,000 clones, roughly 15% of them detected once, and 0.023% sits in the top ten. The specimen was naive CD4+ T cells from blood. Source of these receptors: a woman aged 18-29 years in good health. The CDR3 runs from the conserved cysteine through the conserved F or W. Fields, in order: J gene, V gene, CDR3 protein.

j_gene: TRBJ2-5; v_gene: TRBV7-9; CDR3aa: CASSQLRSQYF
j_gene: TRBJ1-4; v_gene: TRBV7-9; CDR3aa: CASSLEVWTNEKLFF
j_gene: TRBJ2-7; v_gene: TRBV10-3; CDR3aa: CAIRVQESYEQYF
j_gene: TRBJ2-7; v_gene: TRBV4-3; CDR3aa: CASSQDIARGGTYEQYF
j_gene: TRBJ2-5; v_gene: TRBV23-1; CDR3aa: CASSLCGSQETQYF
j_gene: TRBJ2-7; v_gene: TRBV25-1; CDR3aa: CASSVAGAYEQYF
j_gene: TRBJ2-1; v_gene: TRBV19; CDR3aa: CASSTWEPNNEQFF
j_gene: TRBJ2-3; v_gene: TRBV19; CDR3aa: CASSNGGTDTQYF
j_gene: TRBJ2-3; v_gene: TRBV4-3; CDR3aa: CASSQDPGAEDTQYF
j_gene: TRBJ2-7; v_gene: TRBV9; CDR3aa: CASSVDGRPRYEQYF
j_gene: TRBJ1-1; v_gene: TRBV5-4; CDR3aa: CASTVPGQNTEAFF
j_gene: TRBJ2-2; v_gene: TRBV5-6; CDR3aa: CASSFAGVTGELFF
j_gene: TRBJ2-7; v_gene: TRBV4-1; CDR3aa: CASSQELAAPDEQYF
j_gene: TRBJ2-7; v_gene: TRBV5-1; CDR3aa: CASSKGQVIDEQYF
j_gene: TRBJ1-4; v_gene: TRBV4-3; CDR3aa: CASRPRWDSGEKLFF
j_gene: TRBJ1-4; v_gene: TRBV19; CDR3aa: CASRGTAENEKLFF
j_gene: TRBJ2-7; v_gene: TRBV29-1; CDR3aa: CSVLEIIAGRNYEQYF
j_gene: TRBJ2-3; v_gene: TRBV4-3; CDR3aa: CASSQDTGRTDTQYF
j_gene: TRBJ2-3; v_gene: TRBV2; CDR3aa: CASSEGEDTQYF
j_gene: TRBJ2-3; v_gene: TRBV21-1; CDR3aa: CASSKGGGMWTDTQYF
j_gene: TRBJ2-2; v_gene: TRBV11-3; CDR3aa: CASSSLGNTGELFF
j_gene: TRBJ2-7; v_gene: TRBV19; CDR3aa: CASSSGSVYEQYF
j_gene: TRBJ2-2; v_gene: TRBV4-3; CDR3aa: CASSQGGTSGTGELFF
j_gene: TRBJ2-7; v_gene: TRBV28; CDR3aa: CASSPSGTPYEQYF
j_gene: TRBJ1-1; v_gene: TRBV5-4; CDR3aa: CASSARYSPTNTEAFF
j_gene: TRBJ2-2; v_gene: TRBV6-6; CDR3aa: CASRPEREYTGELFF
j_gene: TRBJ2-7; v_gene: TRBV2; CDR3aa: CASREWSNEQYF
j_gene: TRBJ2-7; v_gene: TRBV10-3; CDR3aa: CAISGGTGSFEQYF
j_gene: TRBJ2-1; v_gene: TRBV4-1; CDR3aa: CASSQGPQRGSSYNEQFF
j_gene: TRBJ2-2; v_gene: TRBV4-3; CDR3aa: CASSQVSLAGVTGELFF
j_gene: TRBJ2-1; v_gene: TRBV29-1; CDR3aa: CSTRGSGSSYNEQFF
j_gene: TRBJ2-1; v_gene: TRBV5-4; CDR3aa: CASQPTVNKFDEQFF
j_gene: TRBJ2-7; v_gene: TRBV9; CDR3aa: CASSVATVGYEQYF
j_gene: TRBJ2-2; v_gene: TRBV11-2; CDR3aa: CASSLFVATRRFTGELFF
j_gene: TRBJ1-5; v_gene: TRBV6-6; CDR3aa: CASSLTGLQPQHF
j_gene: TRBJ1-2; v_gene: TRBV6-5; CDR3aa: CASRPGQVVNGYTF
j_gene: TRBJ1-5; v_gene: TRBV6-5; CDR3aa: CASSLHRGSNQPQHF
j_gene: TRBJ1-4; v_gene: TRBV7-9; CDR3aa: CASSFRGADNEKLFF
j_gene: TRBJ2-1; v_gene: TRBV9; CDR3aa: CASSHRDSHNEQFF
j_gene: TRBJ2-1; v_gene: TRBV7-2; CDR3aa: CASSLSQGPYNEQFF
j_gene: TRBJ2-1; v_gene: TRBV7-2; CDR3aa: CASRTQGSGRGERNEQFF
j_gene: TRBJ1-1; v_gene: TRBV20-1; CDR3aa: CSAKVTEAFF
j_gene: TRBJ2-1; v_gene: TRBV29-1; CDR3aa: CSVDRANYNEQFF
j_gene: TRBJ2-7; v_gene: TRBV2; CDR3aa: CASSGGVAYEQYF
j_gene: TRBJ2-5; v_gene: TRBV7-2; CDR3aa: CASSLGQGWETQYF
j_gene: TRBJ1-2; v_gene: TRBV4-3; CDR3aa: CASSQQKNYGYTF